The source of this TCR beta chain is a study of T cell responses to AZD1222 COVID-19 vaccine. Study-wide points: Receipt of two AZD1222 doses was followed by a rise in Spike-specific TCR breadth and depth. White British ancestry dominated among donors, who included more females, and clonal diversity was possibly underestimated.

V was shortened by 5 bases and J by 6 bases, with 18 bases between the two germline ends. The CDR3 has 15 residues. From germline, CDR1 is SGHTA and CDR2 FQGNSA. The data were produced by immunoSEQ multiplex PCR, yet TCRdb's version contains in-frame clones alone and is incomplete. This table holds approximately 160,000 clones, about nine tenths found once. This clone has a single count. What it binds is not known. The chain recombines TRBV7-2 with TRBJ2-3; maybe TRBD1 (5 bases). The source material was peripheral blood, sampled on day 0 of AZD1222 vaccination. The clonotype originates from an adult in good health. The chain's CDR3 is CASSGAGGARDTQYF. The CDR3 DNA follows: TGTGCCAGCAGCGGAGCTGGTGGGGCCAGGGATACGCAGTATTTT.